This T cell receptor (beta chain) came from a study of shared clonotypes between healthy human individuals. CDR1 and CDR2 from the germline V gene are SGHVS and FQNEAQ. This CDR3 is 12 amino acids long. Trimming at V came to 5 bases and at J to 12 bases, leaving 5 bases not matched to a gene. This table comes from immunoSEQ multiplex PCR, and its TCRdb copy is limited to in-frame clones, with some not included. The sample lists fewer than 600,000 clones, more than 75% occurring once. The chain has TRBV7-8 and TRBJ2-7, with 12 bases matching TRBD1. This TCR came from a woman aged 40 to 50 in good health. Some clones in this sample may be carry-over from other donors' samples. Sequences were obtained from PBMCs. The CDR3 loop is CASSARDRGRYF. The CDR3 region has the DNA TGTGCCAGCAGCGCCCGGGACAGGGGGCGGTACTTC.